Each of the 6 T cell receptor beta chains below was sequenced from the same sample in a study of shared clonotypes between healthy human individuals. Some clones are missing from TCRdb's copy, which holds only in-frame ones; the method was immunoSEQ multiplex PCR. This table has about 600,000 clones, approximately 97% appearing once. The sequencing input was naive CD4+ T cells sorted from blood. Subset of the sample: CD45RA+ positively selected. The source is a woman in her twenties or thirties in good health.

V usage is TRBV20-1 and J usage is TRBJ2-1, with TRBD2 identical over 11 bases. The CDR3 loop spans 11 amino acids. Looked up from germline, CDR1 is DFQATT and CDR2 is SNEGSKA (reference sequence). The CDR3 DNA reads TGCAAGACTAGCGGGAATAATGAGCAGTTCTTC. Its protein product is CKTSGNNEQFF.

This sequence joins TRBV29-1 and TRBJ2-7; 8 bases align to TRBD2. Trimming took 7 bases from V and 1 from J; bases not matched to a gene: 3. Germline V gene data show CDR1 as SQVTM and CDR2 as ANQGSEA. CDR3 length: 12 amino acids. The CDR3 region has the DNA TGCAGCGGCACTAGCGGATCCTACGAGCAGTACTTC. It specifies CSGTSGSYEQYF.

The chain links TRBV7-2 to TRBJ2-3, with 7 bases matching TRBD1. Germline V lookup: CDR1 SGHTA, CDR2 FQGNSA. The junction had 3 bases not matched to a gene; V was cut back by 3 bases and J by 6 bases. The CDR3 length is 13 residues. The CDR3: CASSFRGRDTQYF. DNA for the CDR3: TGTGCCAGCAGCTTTAGGGGGCGGGATACGCAGTATTTT. The full variable domain, rest sourced from reference TRBV7-2 and TRBJ2-3, is GAGVSQSPSNKVTEKGKDVELRCDPISGHTALYWYRQSLGQGLEFLIYFQGNSAPDKSGLPSDRFSAERTGGSVSTLTIQRTQQEDSAVYLCASSFRGRDTQYFGPGTRLTVL.

The chain recombines TRBV6-6 with TRBJ2-1; 7 bases agree with TRBD2. Losses at the gene ends were 0 bases for V and 0 bases for J; bases not matched to a gene: 2. The CDR3 sequence is 16 residues long. Germline V CDR1 and CDR2: MNHNY, SVGAGI (reference sequence). The DNA for the CDR3 is TGTGCCAGCAGTTACTCGGGCGGGAGCTCCTACAATGAGCAGTTCTTC. Its protein is CASSYSGGSSYNEQFF.

V is TRBV28 and J is TRBJ2-1, with D perhaps matching TRBD2 (6 bases). CDR3 size: 15 residues. Germline-derived CDR1 and CDR2 are MDHEN and SYDVKM. V was cut by 3 bases and J by 2 bases, with 11 bases left in between. The DNA for the CDR3 is TGTGCCAGCAGTTTCGTGGACTACCCCTACAATGAGCAGTTCTTC. Encoded protein: CASSFVDYPYNEQFF.

The chain has TRBV6-1 and TRBJ2-7, with D possibly being TRBD1 (5 bases). The CDR3 contains 13 residues. Trimming left V 4 bases short and J 3 bases short, with 10 bases between. Germline CDR1 is MNHNS and CDR2 is SASEGT. The CDR3 sequence is CASSAQDSYEQYF. The CDR3 bases are TGTGCCAGCAGTGCCCAAGACAGCTACGAGCAGTACTTC.